The 21 T cell receptor beta chains listed next were all sequenced from one sample in a study of T cell changes during pregnancy in multiple sclerosis. Libraries were prepared by immunoSEQ multiplex PCR; TCRdb keeps only in-frame clonotypes and omits some of them. This table has tens of thousands of clones, approximately 90% appearing once. Sequencing used peripheral blood, obtained in the third trimester of pregnancy. These receptors all come from a female donor with multiple sclerosis, enrolled in a pregnancy study.

CDR3 in amino acids: CASSQVQQQTGELFF. The CDR3 DNA is TGTGCCAGCAGCCAAGTACAGCAACAGACCGGGGAGCTGTTTTTT. The V and J genes are TRBV14 and TRBJ2-2; D is unresolved. CDR3 size: 15 residues. V lost 1 base, J lost 5 bases, and 11 bases lay in between. In germline, CDR1 is SGHDN, CDR2 FVKESK.

The V and J genes are TRBV11-2 and TRBJ1-1; D not certain. V was trimmed by 3 bases and J by 2 bases, leaving 7 bases between them. The CDR3 spans 13 residues. Per germline, CDR1 SGHAT and CDR2 FQNNGV. For the CDR3, the DNA is TGTGCCAGCAGCTTGCACAGTAACACTGAAGCTTTCTTT. This sequence encodes CASSLHSNTEAFF.

As to this clone: At one of its ends the junction is not consistent with the germline gene, which may arise from a read error. The CDR3, as DNA: TGTGCCAGCGCTAGACAGAAATCCTGCGAGCAGTACTTC. Its translation is CASARQKSCEQYF. The chain uses TRBV2 and TRBJ2-7; tentatively, D is TRBD1 (5 bases). This CDR3 has 13 amino acids. From germline, CDR1 is SNHLY and CDR2 FYNNEI.

The J gene is TRBJ2-5, the V gene TRBV2; perhaps TRBD2 as D (6 bases). The V end lost 2 bases, the J end lost 5 bases, and 12 bases lay between the germline ends. Per the germline V gene, CDR1 is SNHLY and CDR2 is FYNNEI. This CDR3 has 14 amino acids. This CDR3 reads CASSETGGAETQYF. Here the CDR3 DNA reads TGTGCCAGCAGTGAAACCGGGGGTGCGGAGACCCAGTACTTC.

The rearrangement links TRBV18 to TRBJ1-2, with 11 bases that match TRBD1. With V trimmed by 2 bases and J by 3 bases, 2 bases remained unmatched. Germline V gene sequence: CDR1 KGHSH, CDR2 LQKENI. This CDR3 has 15 residues. DNA for the CDR3: TGTGCCAGCTCACCAGGGACAGGGGGAGACTATGGCTACACCTTC. Its protein product is CASSPGTGGDYGYTF.

This chain joins TRBV5-8 and TRBJ1-5; perhaps TRBD1 as D (6 bases). CDR3 length: 16 amino acids. Germline V lookup: CDR1 SGHTS, CDR2 YDEGEE. Trimming took off 2 bases at V and 6 bases at J, with 18 bases between the two ends. CDR3 sequence reads: CASSLSHMGAAQPQHF. CDR3 sequence (DNA): TGTGCCAGCAGCTTAAGTCATATGGGGGCCGCTCAGCCCCAGCATTTT. The full variable domain, its missing parts supplied by reference TRBV5-8 and TRBJ1-5, is EAGVTQSPTHLIKTRGQQATLRCSPISGHTSVYWYQQALGLGLQFLLWYDEGEERNRGNFPPRFSGRQFPNYSSELNVNALELEDSALYLCASSLSHMGAAQPQHFGDGTRLSIL.

The chain combines TRBV5-5 with TRBJ1-5; 8 bases line up with TRBD1. The CDR3 contains 16 residues. Unmatched junction bases numbered 2, after V lost 0 bases and J lost 0 bases. CDR1 and CDR2 (germline): SGHKS, YYEKEE (reference sequence). This CDR3 is CASSLGRGHSNQPQHF. The DNA for the CDR3 is TGTGCCAGCAGCTTGGGCAGGGGGCATAGCAATCAGCCCCAGCATTTT.

The genes are TRBV4-1 and TRBJ2-7; 11 bases align to TRBD2. Germline V gene sequence: CDR1 MGHRA, CDR2 YSYEKL. The CDR3 is 16 residues long. Trimming took 3 bases from V and 2 from J; bases not matched to a gene: 6. The CDR3 reads CASSHLGLAGAYEQYF. The DNA of the CDR3 is TGCGCCAGCAGCCATCTAGGACTAGCGGGTGCCTACGAGCAGTACTTC.

This clone was found once. CDR3 DNA sequence: TGTGCCAGCAGCTTAACACTAGTTGACCAGGCTTTCTTT. Translating gives CASSLTLVDQAFF. This chain links TRBV7-9 with TRBJ1-1; D uncertain. The germline V and J ends were trimmed by 2 bases and 11 bases, with 15 bases remaining between them. Germline CDR1 is SEHNR and CDR2 is FQNEAQ (reference sequence). The CDR3 loop spans 13 amino acids.

The V gene is TRBV5-1, the J gene TRBJ2-7; TRBD2 is a possible D gene (5 bases). V lost 7 bases, J lost 6 bases, and 17 bases lay in between. The CDR3 loop spans 13 amino acids. Germline V lookup: CDR1 SGHRS, CDR2 YFSETQ. The CDR3 protein is CASRTDNLGEQYF. In nucleotides, the CDR3 is TGCGCCAGCCGGACTGACAACTTAGGCGAGCAGTACTTC. The complete variable domain, with remaining parts taken from reference TRBV5-1 and TRBJ2-7, reads KAGVTQTPRYLIKTRGQQVTLSCSPISGHRSVSWYQQTPGQGLQFLFEYFSETQRNKGNFPGRFSGRQFSNSRSEMNVSTLELGDSALYLCASRTDNLGEQYFGPGTRLTVT.

This sequence joins TRBV25-1 and TRBJ1-2; the D is unclear. This CDR3 comprises 13 residues. CDR1 MGHDK and CDR2 SYGVNS come from the germline V gene. Trimming took off 0 bases at V and 8 bases at J, with 10 bases between the two ends. The CDR3: CASSEYLSSGYTF. DNA for the CDR3: TGTGCCAGCAGTGAATATTTGTCCTCGGGCTACACCTTC.

The V gene is TRBV7-9, the J gene TRBJ2-3; TRBD2 might be the D (6 bases). V dropped 7 bases and J dropped 4 bases, with 18 bases sitting between them. This CDR3 region has 15 residues. CDR1 is SEHNR and CDR2 is FQNEAQ in the germline V gene (reference sequence). The CDR3: CASITGTFIPDTQYF. In DNA, the CDR3 is TGTGCCAGCATCACCGGGACTTTCATACCAGATACGCAGTATTTT.

The chain combines TRBV7-9 with TRBJ2-5; tentatively, D is TRBD2 (5 bases). CDR1 SEHNR and CDR2 FQNEAQ come from the germline V gene (reference sequence). V was trimmed by 1 base and J by 5 bases, leaving 20 bases between them. The CDR3 runs 17 residues. The CDR3: CASSLEASAGGMETQYF. CDR3 nucleotides: TGTGCCAGCAGCTTAGAGGCTAGTGCGGGCGGAATGGAGACCCAGTACTTC.

The chain recombines TRBV6-5 with TRBJ2-2; TRBD1 matches at 7 bases. V gave up 6 bases and J gave up 5 bases; unmatched junction bases: 9. There are 15 residues in the CDR3. Per germline, CDR1 MNHEY and CDR2 SVGAGI. The CDR3 is CASRYDRVETGELFF. DNA of the CDR3: TGTGCCAGCAGATACGACAGGGTTGAGACCGGGGAGCTGTTTTTT.

The J gene is TRBJ2-7, the V gene TRBV23-1; possible D gene TRBD2, 5 bases. TRBV23-1 is filed as an ORF, its function uncertain. Deletions cut 5 bases from V and 3 bases from J, with 14 bases between. The CDR3 runs 14 residues. CDR3 bases: TGCGCCAGCAGTACGACGGGGAGAGACTACGAGCAGTACTTC. It specifies CASSTTGRDYEQYF.

The rearrangement joins TRBV5-1 to TRBJ2-1; TRBD2 aligns across 7 bases. J lost 8 bases, V lost 6 bases, and 23 bases had no gene match. CDR1 and CDR2 (germline): SGHRS, YFSETQ. The CDR3 contains 18 residues. CDR3 sequence: CASKVGLPLGTVRDEQFF. CDR3 nucleotide sequence: TGCGCCAGCAAAGTGGGACTACCTTTGGGCACGGTGAGGGATGAGCAGTTCTTC.

The chain carries TRBV18 and TRBJ2-1, with D tentatively TRBD2 (7 bases). This CDR3 has 17 amino acids. Germline assignment: CDR1 KGHSH and CDR2 LQKENI. Trimming removed 0 bases at V and 4 bases at J, with 16 bases between. The CDR3 spells CASSPPTWGGEYNEQFF. CDR3 sequence (DNA): TGTGCCAGCTCACCACCAACGTGGGGGGGCGAGTACAATGAGCAGTTCTTC.

This clone appeared once. The chain recombines TRBV9 with TRBJ1-2, with unresolved D. V dropped 4 bases and J dropped 3 bases, with 13 bases sitting between them. CDR1 and CDR2 from the germline V gene are SGDLS and YYNGEE. CDR3 length: 14 residues. For the CDR3, the DNA is TGTGCCAGCAGCCCCCGAGACAAGTACTATGGCTACACCTTC. Its protein product is CASSPRDKYYGYTF.

The chain employs TRBV6-4 and TRBJ2-1, with 7 nucleotides matching TRBD2. The CDR3 is 14 residues long. V shed 4 bases, J shed 7 bases, and the junction held 7 bases outside the gene matches. The germline V gene has CDR1 MRHNA and CDR2 SNTAGT. CDR3 in amino acids: CASSVDGTTNEQFF. The CDR3 region has the DNA TGTGCCAGCAGTGTCGACGGGACTACGAATGAGCAGTTCTTC.

The chain joins TRBV19 to TRBJ2-7, with unresolved D. The V end was cut by 4 bases, the J end by 2 bases, with 18 bases between. Per the germline V gene, CDR1 is LNHDA and CDR2 is SQIVND (reference sequence). The CDR3 is 16 amino acids. The CDR3 sequence is CASSTLLGRGPYEQYF. DNA for the CDR3: TGTGCCAGTAGTACCCTATTAGGCCGCGGTCCCTACGAGCAGTACTTC.

This chain's CDR3 is CASSPRTALTDTQYF. Written as DNA, the CDR3 is TGCGCCAGCAGTCCGAGGACAGCACTCACAGATACGCAGTATTTT. The chain joins TRBV23-1 to TRBJ2-3, with D possibly being TRBD1 (6 bases). TRBV23-1 is marked as an open reading frame, function uncertain. There are 15 residues in the CDR3. The ends were cut back, 4 bases at V and 2 bases at J, with 13 bases in the middle.